The 15 T cell receptor beta chains below were found in one sample sequenced in a study of cytomegalovirus exposure and HLA in healthy donors. The PCR used 60 Vbeta and 13 Jbeta primers. The assay was immunoSEQ multiplex PCR, and TCRdb's table has in-frame clones only and misses some. The sample has just over 80,000 clones, and its top ten clones hold approximately 1%. Sequenced sample: PBMCs. These receptors originate from a woman aged 30 to 39 in good health and CMV-seronegative.

This chain links TRBV4-2 with TRBJ1-3; 7 nucleotides line up with TRBD1. Unmatched junction bases numbered 14, after V lost 3 bases and J lost 0 bases. CDR3 size: 19 residues. Germline V lookup: CDR1 LGHNA, CDR2 YNFKEQ. The CDR3 DNA reads TGTGCCAGCAGCCAGCACGACAGGGCCGCAGCACTCTCTGGAAACACCATATATTTT. Protein product: CASSQHDRAAALSGNTIYF.

The chain couples TRBV14 to TRBJ1-2; no firm D call. CDR3 length equals 14 residues. V lost 1 base to trimming and J lost 7 bases, with 13 bases between them. The germline V gene has CDR1 SGHDN and CDR2 FVKESK. The CDR3 reads CASSQAVGVGGYTF. The CDR3 DNA reads as TGTGCCAGCAGCCAAGCTGTGGGAGTAGGTGGCTACACCTTC.

The rearrangement joins TRBV5-6 to TRBJ1-2; 8 nucleotides align to TRBD1. With 3 bases clipped from V and 5 bases from J, the junction kept 9 bases outside the gene matches. The CDR3 consists of 15 residues. CDR1 SGHDT and CDR2 YYEEEE come from the germline V gene. In DNA, the CDR3 is TGTGCCAGCAGCTCGTCGGACAGGGTAATTTATGGCTACACCTTC. This codes for CASSSSDRVIYGYTF.

V is TRBV4-1 and J is TRBJ2-1; tentatively, D is TRBD2 (6 bases). Trimming left V 3 bases short and J 5 bases short, with 11 bases between. The CDR3 runs 14 residues. Germline V gene sequence: CDR1 MGHRA, CDR2 YSYEKL. The DNA for the CDR3 is TGCGCCAGCAGCCAGCGGGACCAACACAATGAGCAGTTCTTC. It specifies CASSQRDQHNEQFF.

J is TRBJ2-2 and V is TRBV9, with D possibly TRBD2 on 6 matching bases. Between the trimmed V and J ends, which lost 0 bases and 0 bases, there was a span of 9 bases. The CDR3 contains 16 residues. Germline V gene sequence: CDR1 SGDLS, CDR2 YYNGEE. CDR3 sequence: CASSVVGGANTGELFF. The CDR3 region has the DNA TGTGCCAGCAGCGTAGTCGGGGGAGCGAACACCGGGGAGCTGTTTTTT.

The chain has TRBV25-1 and TRBJ1-1; D perhaps matches TRBD1 (5 bases). Trimming cost V 3 bases and J 1 base, with 12 bases left between them. Germline CDR1 and CDR2: MGHDK and SYGVNS. CDR3 size: 15 residues. CDR3 bases: TGTGCCAGCAGTGATTCCACAGGTCCGAACACTGAAGCTTTCTTT. Translated: CASSDSTGPNTEAFF.

This chain joins TRBV6-1 and TRBJ2-7; possibly TRBD2 for D (6 bases). CDR3 length: 16 residues. V dropped 4 bases and J dropped 3 bases, with 19 bases sitting between them. CDR1 is MNHNS, CDR2 SASEGT, per germline. CDR3 sequence (DNA): TGTGCCAGCAGTGGGGGGACTCGATCTTCCGACTACGAGCAGTACTTC. Residues: CASSGGTRSSDYEQYF.

The rearrangement joins TRBV30 to TRBJ2-3, with TRBD1 matching over 9 bases. The CDR3 loop spans 15 amino acids. The germline CDR1 and CDR2 sequences are GTSNPN and SVGIG (reference sequence). After removal of 3 bases from V and 3 bases from J, the junction contained 7 bases not matched to a gene. In DNA form, the CDR3 reads TGTGCCTGGAGGCCCCGGGACAGGGTAACAGATACGCAGTATTTT. Its protein is CAWRPRDRVTDTQYF.

The chain links TRBV28 to TRBJ2-5, with 12 bases aligning to TRBD2. CDR3 size: 15 residues. Germline V lookup: CDR1 MDHEN, CDR2 SYDVKM. The ends lost 7 bases at V and 3 bases at J; junction bases unmatched: 6. The CDR3 nucleotides are TGTGCCAGCACCACTTGGACTAGCGGGAAAGAGACCCAGTACTTC. Translation: CASTTWTSGKETQYF.

This chain links TRBV14 with TRBJ1-1, with TRBD1 matching 9 bases. With 3 bases clipped from V and 5 bases from J, the junction kept 13 bases outside the gene matches. The CDR3 is made up of 17 amino acids. Germline lookup yields CDR1 SGHDN and CDR2 FVKESK. CDR3 residues: CASSHPNPGTGKTEAFF. Written as DNA, the CDR3 is TGTGCCAGCAGCCACCCCAACCCTGGGACAGGGAAAACTGAAGCTTTCTTT.

The rearrangement joins TRBV7-9 to TRBJ2-5; D perhaps matches TRBD1 (6 bases). Germline V gene lookup returns CDR1 SEHNR and CDR2 FQNEAQ (reference sequence). V dropped 3 bases and J dropped 0 bases, with 14 bases sitting between them. CDR3 length: 16 residues. The CDR3: CASSFARGQYQETQYF. The CDR3 bases are TGTGCCAGCAGCTTCGCTCGCGGACAGTACCAAGAGACCCAGTACTTC. The full variable domain, completed using reference TRBV7-9 and TRBJ2-5, is DTGVSQNPRHKITKRGQNVTFRCDPISEHNRLYWYRQTLGQGPEFLTYFQNEAQLEKSRLLSDRFSAERPKGSFSTLEIQRTEQGDSAMYLCASSFARGQYQETQYFGPGTRLLVL.

The CDR3 coding sequence is TGTGCCAGCAGTGTCGGACAGGGGGCCCTGAACTATGGCTACACCTTC. This sequence encodes CASSVGQGALNYGYTF. V gene TRBV2 combines with J gene TRBJ1-2, with TRBD1 matching 11 bases. The germline V gene encodes CDR1 SNHLY and CDR2 FYNNEI. V gave up 4 bases and J gave up 2 bases; unmatched junction bases: 6. There are 16 residues in the CDR3.

The CDR3 loop is CASSDHPRSEQYF. The CDR3, as DNA: TGTGCCAGCAGTGACCATCCCCGGAGCGAGCAGTACTTC. This sequence joins TRBV6-1 and TRBJ2-7; D is unresolved. Trimming took 3 bases from V and 6 from J, leaving 12 bases between them. Germline loops: CDR1 MNHNS, CDR2 SASEGT. This CDR3 spans 13 amino acids.

Note on this clone: The junction departs from the called germline gene at one end, perhaps through a read error. The gene calls are TRBV5-1 and TRBJ1-4; a weak D match, TRBD1 (6 bases). Germline CDR1 is SGHRS and CDR2 is YFSETQ. The CDR3 spans 15 residues. The CDR3 reads CASSLAGTSNEKLFF. The CDR3 bases are TGCGCCAGCAGTTTGGCCGGGACATCTAATGAAAAACTGTTTTTT. The whole variable domain, remainder taken from reference TRBV5-1 and TRBJ1-4, is KAGVTQTPRYLIKTRGQQVTLSCSPISGHRSVSWYQQTPGQGLQFLFEYFSETQRNKGNFPGRFSGRQFSNSRSEMNVSTLELGDSALYLCASSLAGTSNEKLFFGSGTQLSVL.

This chain links TRBV18 with TRBJ1-2; 7 bases are a match to TRBD1. Germline V gene sequence: CDR1 KGHSH, CDR2 LQKENI. V was clipped by 3 bases and J by 3 bases; unmatched bases: 7. The CDR3 is made up of 15 amino acids. In nucleotides, the CDR3 is TGTGCCAGCTCACCCCGGGACAGTAATGACTATGGCTACACCTTC. Translation gives CASSPRDSNDYGYTF. Drawing the rest from reference TRBV18 and TRBJ1-2, the complete variable domain is NAGVMQNPRHLVRRRGQEARLRCSPMKGHSHVYWYRQLPEEGLKFMVYLQKENIIDESGMPKERFSAEFPKEGPSILRIQQVVRGDSAAYFCASSPRDSNDYGYTFGSGTRLTVV.